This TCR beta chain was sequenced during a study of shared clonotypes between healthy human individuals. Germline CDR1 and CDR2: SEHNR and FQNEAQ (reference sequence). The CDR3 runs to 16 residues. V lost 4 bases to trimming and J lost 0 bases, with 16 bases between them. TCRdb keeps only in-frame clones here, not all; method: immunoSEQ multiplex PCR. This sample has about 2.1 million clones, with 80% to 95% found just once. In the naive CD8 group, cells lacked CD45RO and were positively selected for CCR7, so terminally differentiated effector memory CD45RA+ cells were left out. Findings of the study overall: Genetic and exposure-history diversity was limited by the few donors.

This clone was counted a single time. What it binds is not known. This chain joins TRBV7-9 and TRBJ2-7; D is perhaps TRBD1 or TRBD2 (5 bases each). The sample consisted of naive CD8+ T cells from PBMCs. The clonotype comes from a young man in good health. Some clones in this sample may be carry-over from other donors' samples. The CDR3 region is CASSSRDPLSSYEQYF. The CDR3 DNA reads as TGTGCCAGCAGCTCCCGGGACCCCCTTAGCTCCTACGAGCAGTACTTC.